A selection of T cell receptor beta chains follows, all from one sample in a study of T cells and Merkel cell carcinoma outcomes. Repertoires were generated with immunoSEQ multiplex PCR, while TCRdb's copy carries only in-frame clones and drops some. The sample includes about 19,000 clones, almost 85% of them seen just once. Source material: tumor tissue from Merkel cell carcinoma. The source is a human donor with Merkel cell carcinoma. The CDR3 runs from the conserved cysteine through the conserved F or W. Each record gives: V gene, J gene, clone size, D gene, CDR3 DNA, CDR3 protein. The D gene is left open where the match is weak. Size tells how often a clone was seen (once, few, many) or the class of an expanded clone, and some rows leave it out.

v_call: TRBV20-1
j_call: TRBJ1-5
clone_size: -
d_call: -
cdr3_nt: TGCAGTGCGGAGCGGGATCGACGGAGGCATTTT
cdr3_aa: CSAERDRRRHF

v_call: TRBV4-1
j_call: TRBJ1-2
clone_size: -
d_call: -
cdr3_nt: TGCGCCAGCAGCCATCAATTAGCTAACTATGGCTACACCTTC
cdr3_aa: CASSHQLANYGYTF

v_call: TRBV29-1
j_call: TRBJ2-7
clone_size: -
d_call: -
cdr3_nt: TGCAGCGTCCGGGCCCCCAACGCCTACGAGCAGTACTTC
cdr3_aa: CSVRAPNAYEQYF

v_call: TRBV29-1
j_call: TRBJ1-4
clone_size: once
d_call: -
cdr3_nt: TGCAGCGCTTCCGGGACCCTAGAAGAAAAACTGTTTTTT
cdr3_aa: CSASGTLEEKLFF

v_call: TRBV25-1
j_call: TRBJ1-3
clone_size: -
d_call: -
cdr3_nt: TGTGCCAGCAGTGATGTGGATGTTGGAAACACCATATATTTT
cdr3_aa: CASSDVDVGNTIYF

v_call: TRBV25-1
j_call: TRBJ1-1
clone_size: -
d_call: -
cdr3_nt: TGTGCCAGCAGTGGCCCCCGGGGGATAGTGGACACTGAAGCTTTCTTT
cdr3_aa: CASSGPRGIVDTEAFF

v_call: TRBV9
j_call: TRBJ1-5
clone_size: -
d_call: -
cdr3_nt: TGTGCCAGCAGCGTAGCAGGCCTGGCCCATCAGCCCCAGCATTTT
cdr3_aa: CASSVAGLAHQPQHF

v_call: TRBV29-1
j_call: TRBJ1-1
clone_size: -
d_call: TRBD1
cdr3_nt: TGCAGCGTTGACCCGACAGGGGTCCGCACTGAAGCTTTCTTT
cdr3_aa: CSVDPTGVRTEAFF

v_call: TRBV28
j_call: TRBJ1-1
clone_size: -
d_call: -
cdr3_nt: TGTGCCAGCAGCCGGCAGGGAAGGTACGCTGAAGCTTTCTTT
cdr3_aa: CASSRQGRYAEAFF

v_call: TRBV27
j_call: TRBJ2-7
clone_size: -
d_call: TRBD1
cdr3_nt: TGTGCCAGCAGTCCCCCTGGAAGGGACAGATATTACGAGCAGTACTTC
cdr3_aa: CASSPPGRDRYYEQYF

v_call: TRBV4-2
j_call: TRBJ1-1
clone_size: -
d_call: -
cdr3_nt: TGTGCCAGCAGCATTGATCCTCAGGGTGAAGCTTTCTTT
cdr3_aa: CASSIDPQGEAFF

v_call: TRBV5-1
j_call: TRBJ2-1
clone_size: -
d_call: -
cdr3_nt: TGCGCCAGCAGCCCCACCGAGAATGAGCAGTTCTTC
cdr3_aa: CASSPTENEQFF

v_call: TRBV7-8
j_call: TRBJ1-1
clone_size: -
d_call: -
cdr3_nt: TGTGCCAGCAGCTTGGACATCGGAGCCTTGGGGGCTGAAGCTTTCTTT
cdr3_aa: CASSLDIGALGAEAFF

v_call: TRBV7-8
j_call: TRBJ2-7
clone_size: -
d_call: -
cdr3_nt: TGTGCCAGCAACTTAGGACAGAACTACGAGCAGTACTTC
cdr3_aa: CASNLGQNYEQYF

v_call: TRBV6-5
j_call: TRBJ2-7
clone_size: -
d_call: -
cdr3_nt: TGTGCCAGCAGTACCGTTGGAGGATTCTCTTACGAGCAGTACTTC
cdr3_aa: CASSTVGGFSYEQYF

v_call: TRBV19
j_call: TRBJ2-1
clone_size: -
d_call: -
cdr3_nt: TGTGCCAGTAGTACCTCCGGGACCCCCCTAAAGCCTGAGCAGTTCTTC
cdr3_aa: CASSTSGTPLKPEQFF

v_call: TRBV19
j_call: TRBJ1-5
clone_size: -
d_call: TRBD1
cdr3_nt: TGTGCCAGTAGTGCCGACAGGGTCTACAATCAGCCCCAGCATTTT
cdr3_aa: CASSADRVYNQPQHF